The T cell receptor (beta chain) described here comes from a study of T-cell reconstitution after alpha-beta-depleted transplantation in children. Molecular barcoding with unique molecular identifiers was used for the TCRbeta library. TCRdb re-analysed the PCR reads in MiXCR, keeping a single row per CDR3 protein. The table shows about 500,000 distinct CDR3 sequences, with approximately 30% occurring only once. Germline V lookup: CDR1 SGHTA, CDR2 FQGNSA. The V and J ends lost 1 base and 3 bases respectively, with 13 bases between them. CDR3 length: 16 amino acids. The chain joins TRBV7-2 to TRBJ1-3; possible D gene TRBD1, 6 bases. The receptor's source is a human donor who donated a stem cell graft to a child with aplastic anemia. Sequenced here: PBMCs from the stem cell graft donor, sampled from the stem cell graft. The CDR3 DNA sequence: TGTGCCAGCAGCTTAGTGGGGGGCGCGGGTGGAAACACCATATATTTT. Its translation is CASSLVGGAGGNTIYF.